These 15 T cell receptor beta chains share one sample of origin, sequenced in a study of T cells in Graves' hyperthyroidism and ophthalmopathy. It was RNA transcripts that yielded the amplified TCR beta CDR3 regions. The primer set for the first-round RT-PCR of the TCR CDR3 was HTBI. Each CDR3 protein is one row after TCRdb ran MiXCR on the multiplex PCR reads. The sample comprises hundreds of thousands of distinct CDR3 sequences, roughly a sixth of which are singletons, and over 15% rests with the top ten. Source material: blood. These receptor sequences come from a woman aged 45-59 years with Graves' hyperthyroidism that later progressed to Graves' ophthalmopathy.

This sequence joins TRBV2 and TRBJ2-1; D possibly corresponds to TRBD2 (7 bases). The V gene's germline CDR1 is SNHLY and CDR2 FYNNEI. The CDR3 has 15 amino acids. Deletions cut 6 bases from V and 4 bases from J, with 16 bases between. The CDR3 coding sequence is TGTGCCAGCAGAACGCGCGGGGGCGCGTACAATGAGCAGTTCTTC. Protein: CASRTRGGAYNEQFF.

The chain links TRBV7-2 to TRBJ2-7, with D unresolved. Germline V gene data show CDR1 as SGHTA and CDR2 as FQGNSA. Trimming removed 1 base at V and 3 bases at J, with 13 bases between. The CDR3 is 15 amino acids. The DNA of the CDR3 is TGTGCCAGCAGCTTAGAAGTCAGAGCAGACTACGAGCAGTACTTC. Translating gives CASSLEVRADYEQYF.

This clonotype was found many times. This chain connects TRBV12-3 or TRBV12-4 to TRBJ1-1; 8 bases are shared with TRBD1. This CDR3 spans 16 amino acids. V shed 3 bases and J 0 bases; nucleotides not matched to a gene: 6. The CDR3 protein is CASSFHRGMVNTEAFF. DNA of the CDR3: TGTGCCAGCAGTTTTCACAGGGGGATGGTGAACACTGAAGCTTTCTTT.

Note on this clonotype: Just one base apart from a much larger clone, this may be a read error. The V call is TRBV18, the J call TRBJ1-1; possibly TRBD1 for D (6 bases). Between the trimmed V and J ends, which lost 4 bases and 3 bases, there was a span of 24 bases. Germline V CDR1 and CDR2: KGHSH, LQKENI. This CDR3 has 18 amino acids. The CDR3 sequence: CASSRPPGRGTRYTEAFF. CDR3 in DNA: TGTGCCAGCTCACGACCTCCGGGACGGGGGACAAGGTACACTGAAGCTTTCTTT.

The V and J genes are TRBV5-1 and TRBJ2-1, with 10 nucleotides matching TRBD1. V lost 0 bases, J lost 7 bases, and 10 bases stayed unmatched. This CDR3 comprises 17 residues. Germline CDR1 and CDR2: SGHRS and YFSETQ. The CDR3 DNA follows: TGCGCCAGCAGCTTGGATTTTGTGACAGGGGGCTGGAATGAGCAGTTCTTC. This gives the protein CASSLDFVTGGWNEQFF.

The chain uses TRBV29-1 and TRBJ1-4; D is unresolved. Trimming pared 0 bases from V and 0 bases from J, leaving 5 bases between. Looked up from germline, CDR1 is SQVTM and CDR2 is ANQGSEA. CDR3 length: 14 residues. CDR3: CSVEEDSTNEKLFF. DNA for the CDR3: TGCAGCGTTGAAGAAGATTCAACTAATGAAAAACTGTTTTTT.

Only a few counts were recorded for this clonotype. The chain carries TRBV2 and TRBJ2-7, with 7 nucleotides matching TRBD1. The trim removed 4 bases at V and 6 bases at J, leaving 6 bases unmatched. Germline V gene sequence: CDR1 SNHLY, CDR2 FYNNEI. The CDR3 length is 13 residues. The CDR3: CASSADRTLEQYF. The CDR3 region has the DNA TGTGCCAGCAGTGCGGACAGGACACTCGAGCAGTACTTC.

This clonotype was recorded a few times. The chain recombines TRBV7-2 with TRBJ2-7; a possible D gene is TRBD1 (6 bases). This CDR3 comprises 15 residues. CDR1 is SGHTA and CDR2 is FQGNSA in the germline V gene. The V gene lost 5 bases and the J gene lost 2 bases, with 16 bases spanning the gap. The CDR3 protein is CASSPRQDSAYEQYF. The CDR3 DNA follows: TGTGCCAGCAGCCCTCGTCAGGACAGTGCCTACGAGCAGTACTTC.

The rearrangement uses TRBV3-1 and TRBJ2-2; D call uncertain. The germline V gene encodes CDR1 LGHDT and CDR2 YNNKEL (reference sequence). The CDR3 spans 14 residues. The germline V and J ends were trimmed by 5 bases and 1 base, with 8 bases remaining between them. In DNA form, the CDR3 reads TGTGCCAGCAGCTCAGACTTGAACACCGGGGAGCTGTTTTTT. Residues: CASSSDLNTGELFF. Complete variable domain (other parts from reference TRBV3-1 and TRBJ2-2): DTAVSQTPKYLVTQMGNDKSIKCEQNLGHDTMYWYKQDSKKFLKIMFSYNNKELIINETVPNRFSPKSPDKAHLNLHINSLELGDSAVYFCASSSDLNTGELFFGEGSRLTVL.

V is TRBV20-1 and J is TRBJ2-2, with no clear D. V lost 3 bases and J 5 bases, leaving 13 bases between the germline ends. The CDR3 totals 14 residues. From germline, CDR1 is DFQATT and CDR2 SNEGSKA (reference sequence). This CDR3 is CSASQWGTTGELFF. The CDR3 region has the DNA TGCAGTGCTAGTCAGTGGGGAACAACCGGGGAGCTGTTTTTT.

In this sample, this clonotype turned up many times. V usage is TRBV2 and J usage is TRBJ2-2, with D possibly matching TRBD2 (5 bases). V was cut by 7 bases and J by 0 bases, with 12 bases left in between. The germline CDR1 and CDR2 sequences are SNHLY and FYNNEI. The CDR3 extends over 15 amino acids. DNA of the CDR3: TGTGCCAGCAAAAATTCACTAGCGAACACCGGGGAGCTGTTTTTT. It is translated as CASKNSLANTGELFF.

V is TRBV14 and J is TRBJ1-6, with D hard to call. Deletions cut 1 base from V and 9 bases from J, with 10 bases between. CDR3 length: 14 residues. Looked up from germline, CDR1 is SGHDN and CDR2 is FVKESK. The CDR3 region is CASSQGQLGSPLHF. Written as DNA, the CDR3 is TGTGCCAGCAGCCAAGGGCAGCTCGGTTCACCCCTCCACTTT.

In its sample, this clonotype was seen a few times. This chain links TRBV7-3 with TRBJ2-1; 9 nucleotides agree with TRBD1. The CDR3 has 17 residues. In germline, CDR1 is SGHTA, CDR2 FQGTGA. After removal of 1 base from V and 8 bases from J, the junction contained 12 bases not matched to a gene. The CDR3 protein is CASSLRPSGTGLDEQFF. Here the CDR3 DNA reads TGTGCCAGCAGCTTAAGGCCCTCCGGGACAGGGTTAGATGAGCAGTTCTTC.

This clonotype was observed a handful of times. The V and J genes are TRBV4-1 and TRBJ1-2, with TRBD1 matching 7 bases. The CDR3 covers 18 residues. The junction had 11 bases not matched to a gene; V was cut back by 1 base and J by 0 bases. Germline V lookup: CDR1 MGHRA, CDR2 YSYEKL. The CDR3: CASSQVGQGGPSNYGYTF. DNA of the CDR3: TGCGCCAGCAGCCAAGTGGGGCAGGGGGGCCCCTCTAACTATGGCTACACCTTC.

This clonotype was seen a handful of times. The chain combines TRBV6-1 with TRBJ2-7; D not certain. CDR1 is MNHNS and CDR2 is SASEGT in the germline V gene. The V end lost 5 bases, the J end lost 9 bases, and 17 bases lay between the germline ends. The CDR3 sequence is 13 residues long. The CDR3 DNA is TGTGCCAGCAGTCGGACGCCCAACTCGTGGCAGTACTTC. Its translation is CASSRTPNSWQYF.